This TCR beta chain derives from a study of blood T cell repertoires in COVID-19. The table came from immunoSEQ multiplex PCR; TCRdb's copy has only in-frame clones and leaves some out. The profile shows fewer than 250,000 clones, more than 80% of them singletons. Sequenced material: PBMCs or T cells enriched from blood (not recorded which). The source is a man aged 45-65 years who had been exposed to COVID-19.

The CDR3 DNA reads as TGTGCCAGCAGCCTGGGGGGGCTTGAAACCGGGGAGCTGTTTTTT. Amino acids: CASSLGGLETGELFF. The chain is built from TRBV3-1 (or the pseudogene TRBV3-2) and TRBJ2-2; the D gene is possibly TRBD2 (7 bases). The CDR3 sequence is 15 residues long. Germline values: CDR1 LGHDT, CDR2 YNNKEL (reference sequence). V dropped 4 bases and J dropped 5 bases, with 14 bases sitting between them.